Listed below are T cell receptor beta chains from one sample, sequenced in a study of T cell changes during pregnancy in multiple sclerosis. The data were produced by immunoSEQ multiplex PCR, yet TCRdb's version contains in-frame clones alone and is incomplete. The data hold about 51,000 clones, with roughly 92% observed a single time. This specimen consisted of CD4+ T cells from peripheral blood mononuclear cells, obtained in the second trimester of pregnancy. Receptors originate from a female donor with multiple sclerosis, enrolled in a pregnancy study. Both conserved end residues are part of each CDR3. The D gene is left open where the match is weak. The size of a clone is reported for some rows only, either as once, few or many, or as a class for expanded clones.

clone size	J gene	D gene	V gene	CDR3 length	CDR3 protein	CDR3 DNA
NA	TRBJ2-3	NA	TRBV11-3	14	CASSRGLSTDTQYF	TGTGCCAGCAGCCGCGGCCTTAGCACAGATACGCAGTATTTT
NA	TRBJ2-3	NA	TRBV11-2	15	CASSWGGIITDTQYF	TGTGCCAGCAGCTGGGGGGGCATCATCACAGATACGCAGTATTTT
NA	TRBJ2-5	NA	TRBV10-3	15	CAISGGSVGQETQYF	TGTGCCATCAGTGGCGGGTCTGTAGGGCAAGAGACCCAGTACTTC
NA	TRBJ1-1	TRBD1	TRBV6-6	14	CASRHQGVNTEAFF	TGTGCCAGCAGACACCAGGGGGTGAACACTGAAGCTTTCTTT
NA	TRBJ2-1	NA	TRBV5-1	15	CASSLIADSYNEQFF	TGCGCCAGCAGCTTGATAGCGGACTCCTACAATGAGCAGTTCTTC
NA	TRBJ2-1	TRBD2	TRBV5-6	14	CASGGSGGVGEQFF	TGTGCCAGCGGAGGAAGCGGGGGGGTGGGTGAGCAGTTCTTC
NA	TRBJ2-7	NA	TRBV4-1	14	CASSPGDSLAEQYF	TGCGCCAGCAGCCCAGGCGACAGCCTCGCCGAGCAGTACTTC
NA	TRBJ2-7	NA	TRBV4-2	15	CASSQDQAKSGEQYF	TGTGCCAGCAGCCAAGATCAGGCTAAATCGGGAGAGCAGTACTTC
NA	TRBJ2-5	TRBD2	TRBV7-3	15	CASSLVGGGGETQYF	TGTGCCAGCAGCTTAGTCGGGGGCGGGGGGGAGACCCAGTACTTC
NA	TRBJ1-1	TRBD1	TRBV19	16	CASSKGQGLLNTEAFF	TGTGCCAGTAGTAAGGGACAGGGCCTTTTGAACACTGAAGCTTTCTTT
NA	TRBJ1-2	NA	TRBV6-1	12	CASSLQNYGYTF	TGTGCCAGCAGTCTACAGAACTATGGCTACACCTTC
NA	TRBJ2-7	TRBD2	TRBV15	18	CATSREVVAGGRSYEQYF	TGTGCCACCAGCAGGGAGGTGGTAGCGGGGGGCCGGTCCTACGAGCAGTACTTC
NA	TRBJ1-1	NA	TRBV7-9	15	CASSPGIFMNTEAFF	TGTGCCAGCAGCCCCGGGATTTTCATGAACACTGAAGCTTTCTTT
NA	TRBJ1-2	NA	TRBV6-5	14	CASSLQGRNYGYTF	TGTGCCAGCAGTTTACAGGGTAGGAACTATGGCTACACCTTC
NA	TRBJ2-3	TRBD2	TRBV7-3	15	CASSLISGGASAQYF	TGTGCCAGCAGCTTAATCAGCGGGGGGGCTAGCGCGCAGTATTTT
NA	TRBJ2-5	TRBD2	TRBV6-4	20	CASSDSLSLEGLAVKETQYF	TGTGCCAGCAGTGACTCGTTGTCGTTGGAGGGGCTAGCGGTTAAAGAGACCCAGTACTTC
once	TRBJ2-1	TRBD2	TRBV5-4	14	CAVERRGTLGEQFF	TGTGCCGTCGAAAGGCGGGGGACCCTGGGTGAGCAGTTCTTC
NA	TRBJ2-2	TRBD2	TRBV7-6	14	CASSPVTSAGELFF	TGTGCCAGCAGCCCAGTTACTAGCGCCGGGGAGCTGTTTTTT
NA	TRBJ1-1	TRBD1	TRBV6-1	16	CASSEGKRTGYAEAFF	TGTGCCAGCAGTGAAGGTAAACGGACAGGGTACGCTGAAGCTTTCTTT
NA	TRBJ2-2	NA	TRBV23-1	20	CASSQSWAGFSKNPTGELFF	TGCGCCAGCAGTCAATCTTGGGCAGGGTTCTCCAAAAACCCCACCGGGGAGCTGTTTTTT
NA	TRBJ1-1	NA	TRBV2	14	CASRYGTANTEAFF	TGTGCCAGCAGATATGGGACTGCGAACACTGAAGCTTTCTTT
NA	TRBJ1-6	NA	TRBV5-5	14	CASSLEDRLSPLHF	TGTGCCAGCAGCCTCGAGGATAGGCTTTCACCCCTCCACTTT
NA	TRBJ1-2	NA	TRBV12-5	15	CASGRPQAGFYGYTF	TGTGCTAGTGGCCGGCCTCAAGCAGGTTTCTATGGCTACACCTTC
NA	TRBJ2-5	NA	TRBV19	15	CASSRAGDNQETQYF	TGTGCCAGTAGTAGGGCAGGCGATAACCAAGAGACCCAGTACTTC
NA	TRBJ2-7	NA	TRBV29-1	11	CSVEEGYEQYF	TGCAGCGTTGAGGAGGGCTACGAGCAGTACTTC
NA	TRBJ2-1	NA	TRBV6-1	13	CASSAAIYNEQFF	TGTGCCAGCAGCGCGGCGATCTACAATGAGCAGTTCTTC
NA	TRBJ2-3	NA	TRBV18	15	CASSFSSGYTDTQYF	TGTGCCAGCTCATTCTCCTCAGGGTACACAGATACGCAGTATTTT
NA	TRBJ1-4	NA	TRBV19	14	CASTLYASNEKLFF	TGTGCCAGTACCCTCTATGCTTCTAATGAAAAACTGTTTTTT
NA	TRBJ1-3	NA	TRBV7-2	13	CASSRQPGNTIYF	TGTGCCAGCAGCCGACAGCCTGGAAACACCATATATTTT
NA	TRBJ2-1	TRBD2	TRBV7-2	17	CASSRLARGSSYNEQFF	TGTGCCAGCAGCCGCCTGGCGCGGGGGAGCTCCTACAATGAGCAGTTCTTC
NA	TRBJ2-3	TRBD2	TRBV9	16	CASSVGLAGGQDTQYF	TGTGCCAGCAGCGTAGGGCTAGCGGGGGGCCAAGATACGCAGTATTTT
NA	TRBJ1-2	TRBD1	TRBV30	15	CAWSSSWDSLYGYTF	TGTGCCTGGAGCTCGTCGTGGGACAGCTTATATGGCTACACCTTC
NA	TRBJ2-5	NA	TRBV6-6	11	CASSPGETQYF	TGTGCCAGCAGCCCCGGTGAGACCCAGTACTTC
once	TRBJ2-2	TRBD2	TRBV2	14	CASRLAGYTGELFF	TGTGCCAGCAGACTAGCGGGGTACACCGGGGAGCTGTTTTTT